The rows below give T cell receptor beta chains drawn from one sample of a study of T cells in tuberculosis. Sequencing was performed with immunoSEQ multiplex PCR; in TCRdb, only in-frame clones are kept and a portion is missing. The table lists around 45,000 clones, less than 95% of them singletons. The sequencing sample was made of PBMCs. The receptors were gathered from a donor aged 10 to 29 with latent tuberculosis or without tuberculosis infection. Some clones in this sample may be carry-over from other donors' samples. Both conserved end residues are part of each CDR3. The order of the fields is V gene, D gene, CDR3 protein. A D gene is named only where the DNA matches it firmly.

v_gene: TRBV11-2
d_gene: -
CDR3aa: CASSLERTFFSGNTIYF

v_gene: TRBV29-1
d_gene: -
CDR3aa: CSVRVGGGRETQYF

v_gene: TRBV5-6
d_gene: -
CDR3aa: CASSFSTNRVGVETQYF

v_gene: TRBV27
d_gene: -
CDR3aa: CASSPGLTIWEQYF

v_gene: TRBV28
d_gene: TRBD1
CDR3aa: CASFLDRANTGELFF

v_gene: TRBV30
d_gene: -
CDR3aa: CAWMDWRARVKNEQFF

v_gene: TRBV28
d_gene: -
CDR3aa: CASSARLENGQPQHF

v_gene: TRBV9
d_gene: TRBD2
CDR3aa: CASSAGTSGRYEQYF

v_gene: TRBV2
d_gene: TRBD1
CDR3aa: CASSGGTATFHPSTDTQYF

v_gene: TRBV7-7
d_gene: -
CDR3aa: CASSLAQETEASYEQYF

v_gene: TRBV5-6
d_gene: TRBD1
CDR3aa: CASRPTGPYGYTF

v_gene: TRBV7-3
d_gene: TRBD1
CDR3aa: CASSSQGDGANVLTF

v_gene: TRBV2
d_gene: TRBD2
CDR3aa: CAIRRTSGRNTGELFF

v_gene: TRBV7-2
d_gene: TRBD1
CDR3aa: CASSFIGQGHNEQFF

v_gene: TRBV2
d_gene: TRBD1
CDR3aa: CASSPGAGQGAYEQYF

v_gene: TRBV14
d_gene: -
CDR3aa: CASSQESPGATYYEQYF

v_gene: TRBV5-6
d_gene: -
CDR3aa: CASSLQGHRFHGYTF

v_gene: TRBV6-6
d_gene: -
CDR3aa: CASRPGRLQETQYF

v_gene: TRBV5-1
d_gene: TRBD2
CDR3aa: CASSLGLAGGRETQYF

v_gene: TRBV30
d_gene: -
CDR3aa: CAWSVPGEGQVYGYTF

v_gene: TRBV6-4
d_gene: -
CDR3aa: CASSDSSLGGGTDTQYF

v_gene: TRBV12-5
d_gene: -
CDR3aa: CASGPSTPSQPNYGYTF

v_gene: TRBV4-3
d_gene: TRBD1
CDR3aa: CASKPGTGGRYGYTF

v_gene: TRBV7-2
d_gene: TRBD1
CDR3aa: CASSVSGQGYEQYF

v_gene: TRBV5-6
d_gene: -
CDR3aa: CASSLELAISSSYNEQFF

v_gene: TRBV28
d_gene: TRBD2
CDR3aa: CASSLLAGLAGWNEQFF

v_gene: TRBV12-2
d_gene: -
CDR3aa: CASRSKGHRAEAKNIQYF

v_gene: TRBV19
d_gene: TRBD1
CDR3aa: CARTDRGPFQETQYF

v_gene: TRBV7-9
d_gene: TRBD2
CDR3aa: CASSLEGGPSYEQYF

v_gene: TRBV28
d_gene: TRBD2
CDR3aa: CASSTLAGVRDEQFF

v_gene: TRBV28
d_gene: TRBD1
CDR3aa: CASTDRVGMGYF

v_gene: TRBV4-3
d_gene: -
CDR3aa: CASSQDRANTEAFF

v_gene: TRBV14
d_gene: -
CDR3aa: CASSQDALGAKNIQYF

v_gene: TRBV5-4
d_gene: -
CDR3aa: CASSLGQAVRMGAFF

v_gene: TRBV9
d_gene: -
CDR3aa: CASSVARSNRPGELFF

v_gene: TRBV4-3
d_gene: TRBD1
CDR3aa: CASSQDLGTGSYEQYF

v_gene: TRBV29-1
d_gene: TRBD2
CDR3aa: CSGKGLAGGRSYNEQFF

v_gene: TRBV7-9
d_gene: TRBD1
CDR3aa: CASSLTGTGFYEQYF

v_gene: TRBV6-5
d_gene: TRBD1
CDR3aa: CASSGDRGSGKLFF